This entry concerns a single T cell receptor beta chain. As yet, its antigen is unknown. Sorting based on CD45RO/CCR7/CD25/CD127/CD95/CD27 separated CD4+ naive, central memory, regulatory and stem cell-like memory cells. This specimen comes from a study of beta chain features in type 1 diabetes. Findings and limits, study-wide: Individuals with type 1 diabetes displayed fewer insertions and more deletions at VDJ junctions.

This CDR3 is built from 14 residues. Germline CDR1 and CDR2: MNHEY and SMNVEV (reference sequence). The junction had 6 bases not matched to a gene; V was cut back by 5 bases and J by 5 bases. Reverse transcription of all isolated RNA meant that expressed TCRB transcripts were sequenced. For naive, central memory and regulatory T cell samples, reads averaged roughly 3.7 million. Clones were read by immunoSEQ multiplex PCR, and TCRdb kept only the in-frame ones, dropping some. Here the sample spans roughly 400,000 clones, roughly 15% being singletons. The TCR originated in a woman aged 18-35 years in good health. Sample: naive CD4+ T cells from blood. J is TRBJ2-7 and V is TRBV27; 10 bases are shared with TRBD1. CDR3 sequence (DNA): TGTGCCAGCAGTCCCCCGACAGGGGGCCACGAGCAGTACTTC. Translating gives CASSPPTGGHEQYF.